This note documents a single T cell receptor beta chain sequence. The data were produced by immunoSEQ multiplex PCR, yet TCRdb's version contains in-frame clones alone and is incomplete. The sample records 200,000 to 250,000 clones, approximately 89% being singletons. This specimen comes from a study of blood T cell repertoires in COVID-19. About the study: Italy, Spain and the United States were the sources of the convalescent and acute COVID-19 samples. PBMCs, B-cell-depleted T cells, or T cells were the source of the cDNA or gDNA that made up the material.

The germline V and J ends were trimmed by 3 bases and 0 bases, with 13 bases remaining between them. CDR3 length: 16 amino acids. The germline V gene has CDR1 SNHLY and CDR2 FYNNEI. The rearrangement uses TRBV2 and TRBJ2-3; possibly TRBD2 for D (6 bases). Sequences were obtained from peripheral blood. The receptor was isolated from a middle-aged woman with acute or convalescent COVID-19. The CDR3 reads CASSELAEGSTDTQYF. The CDR3 DNA sequence: TGTGCCAGCAGTGAGCTGGCGGAGGGGAGCACAGATACGCAGTATTTT.